This TCR beta chain originates from a study of technical replicates of blood from four donors. The protocol was immunoSEQ multiplex PCR, while the TCRdb copy is restricted to in-frame clones and leaves out a portion. Seen here are under 100,000 clones, roughly 96% observed once, and the top ten hold around 0.28%. The sequencing input was T cells isolated from PBMCs. The clonotype originates from a human donor in good health.

The DNA for the CDR3 is TGTGCCAGCAGTGATCGCGCAGGGGCAGATACGCAGTATTTT. Translated, it gives CASSDRAGADTQYF. The chain has TRBV2 and TRBJ2-3, with a weak D call TRBD1 (6 bases). Trimming took 3 bases from V and 4 from J, leaving 11 bases between them. The V gene's germline CDR1 is SNHLY and CDR2 FYNNEI. The CDR3 contains 14 residues. Based on the CDR3 plus reference TRBV2 and TRBJ2-3, the full variable domain is EPEVTQTPSHQVTQMGQEVILRCVPISNHLYFYWYRQILGQKVEFLVSFYNNEISEKSEIFDDQFSVERPDGSNFTLKIRSTKLEDSAMYFCASSDRAGADTQYFGPGTRLTVL.